A single sample is the source of the 10 T cell receptor beta chains below, sequenced in a study of cytomegalovirus exposure and HLA in healthy donors. Primers included in the PCR were 60 Vbeta and 13 Jbeta primers. The protocol was immunoSEQ multiplex PCR, while the TCRdb copy is restricted to in-frame clones and leaves out a portion. The profile shows approximately 90,000 clones, roughly three quarters of them singletons. The sample consisted of PBMCs. All receptors derive from a male donor in good health and CMV-seronegative.

This sequence joins TRBV6-5 and TRBJ2-7; TRBD1 might be the D (6 bases). Germline V gene sequence: CDR1 MNHEY, CDR2 SVGAGI. The ends were cut back, 5 bases at V and 3 bases at J, with 14 bases in the middle. The CDR3 covers 14 residues. The CDR3 region is CASSTGQYLYEQYF. In DNA form, the CDR3 reads TGTGCCAGCAGTACGGGACAATACCTCTACGAGCAGTACTTC.

The chain has TRBV27 and TRBJ2-1; D may be TRBD1 (6 bases). Germline CDR1 reads MNHEY; CDR2 reads SMNVEV (reference sequence). The length of the CDR3 is 16 residues. Trimming took 7 bases from V and 5 from J, leaving 21 bases between them. CDR3 loop: CASTLTGPPLDNEQFF. CDR3 bases: TGTGCCAGCACCTTAACAGGGCCGCCTCTAGACAATGAGCAGTTCTTC.

The chain couples TRBV10-1 to TRBJ2-7; TRBD1 matches 7 bases. V lost 6 bases and J lost 3; bases outside the gene matches: 2. CDR3 length: 12 residues. Germline lookup yields CDR1 WNHNN and CDR2 SYGVQD (reference sequence). The CDR3 DNA follows: TGCGCCAGCAGGGACAGGTACTACGAGCAGTACTTC. It codes for CASRDRYYEQYF.

The genes are TRBV28 and TRBJ2-1; no reliable D call. Germline V gene sequence: CDR1 MDHEN, CDR2 SYDVKM. V lost 6 bases, J lost 1 base, and 10 bases lay in between. This CDR3 region has 14 residues. This CDR3 reads CASRPESSYNEQFF. CDR3 nucleotide sequence: TGTGCCAGCAGGCCCGAGAGTTCCTACAATGAGCAGTTCTTC.

The chain carries TRBV28 and TRBJ2-4, with 8 bases identical to TRBD2. Germline V gene data show CDR1 as MDHEN and CDR2 as SYDVKM. The V segment lost 5 bases and the J segment 3 bases; nucleotides outside the gene matches: 18. The CDR3 runs to 19 residues. The CDR3 DNA is TGTGCCAGCAGTACTGCGGGGGGCAAACCCCCTTACGACAAAAACATTCAGTACTTC. Its protein is CASSTAGGKPPYDKNIQYF.

V is TRBV7-2 and J is TRBJ1-2; D ambiguous. The CDR3 contains 14 residues. CDR1 and CDR2 from the germline V gene are SGHTA and FQGNSA. Between the trimmed V and J ends, which lost 5 bases and 4 bases, there was a span of 14 bases. This CDR3 reads CASSQDNGSYGYTF. CDR3 bases: TGTGCCAGCAGCCAAGATAACGGTAGCTATGGCTACACCTTC. Variable domain in full (rest from reference TRBV7-2 and TRBJ1-2): GAGVSQSPSNKVTEKGKDVELRCDPISGHTALYWYRQSLGQGLEFLIYFQGNSAPDKSGLPSDRFSAERTGGSVSTLTIQRTQQEDSAVYLCASSQDNGSYGYTFGSGTRLTVV.

The J gene is TRBJ2-7, the V gene TRBV5-1; D unresolved. The germline V gene has CDR1 SGHRS and CDR2 YFSETQ. The CDR3 is 14 residues long. V was shortened by 3 bases and J by 6 bases, with 16 bases between the two germline ends. The CDR3 region has the DNA TGCGCCAGCAGCTCAGTACCTCCCGCCGCCGAGCAGTACTTC. Translation gives CASSSVPPAAEQYF.

The chain joins TRBV11-2 to TRBJ1-5, with TRBD1 matching 9 bases. Germline CDR1 SGHAT, CDR2 FQNNGV. V lost 5 bases and J lost 4; bases outside the gene matches: 3. The CDR3 sequence is 14 residues long. The CDR3 DNA sequence: TGTGCCAGCAGCGCGGGACAGGGTAATCAGCCCCAGCATTTT. This sequence encodes CASSAGQGNQPQHF.

This rearrangement joins TRBV6-1 to TRBJ1-4, with no clear D. Germline lookup yields CDR1 MNHNS and CDR2 SASEGT. V shed 6 bases and J shed 1 base, with 6 bases lying between them. This CDR3 has 13 amino acids. DNA of the CDR3: TGTGCCAGCAGGACGGGAACTAATGAAAAACTGTTTTTT. This translates into CASRTGTNEKLFF.

This chain connects TRBV2 to TRBJ2-4; TRBD1 aligns across 10 bases. The trim removed 4 bases at V and 9 bases at J, leaving 6 bases unmatched. The CDR3 sequence is 14 residues long. In germline, CDR1 is SNHLY, CDR2 FYNNEI. The CDR3 reads CASSAPGTGVIQYF. CDR3 in DNA: TGTGCCAGCAGTGCTCCCGGGACAGGGGTCATTCAGTACTTC.